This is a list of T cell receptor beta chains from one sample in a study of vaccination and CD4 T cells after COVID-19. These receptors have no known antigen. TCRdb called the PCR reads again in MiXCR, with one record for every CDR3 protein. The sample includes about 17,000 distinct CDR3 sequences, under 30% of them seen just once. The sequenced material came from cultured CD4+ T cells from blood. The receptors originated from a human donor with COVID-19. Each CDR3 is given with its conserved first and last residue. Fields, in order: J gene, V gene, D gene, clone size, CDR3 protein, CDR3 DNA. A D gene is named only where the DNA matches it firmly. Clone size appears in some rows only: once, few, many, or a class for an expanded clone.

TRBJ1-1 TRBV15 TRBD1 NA CATSRDRTGGNTEAFF TGTGCCACCAGCAGAGATCGGACAGGGGGGAACACTGAAGCTTTCTTT
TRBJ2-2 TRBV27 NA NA CASSHPRGSTGELFF TGTGCCAGCAGCCATCCGAGGGGGTCAACCGGGGAGCTGTTTTTT
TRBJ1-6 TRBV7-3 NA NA CASYDQNSPLHF TGTGCCAGCTATGACCAAAATTCACCCCTCCACTTT
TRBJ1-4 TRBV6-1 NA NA CASRNRAPSGGLFF TGTGCCAGCAGGAACCGGGCCCCCTCTGGGGGACTGTTTTTT
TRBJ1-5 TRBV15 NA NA CATSRRAVGTGTNQPQHF TGTGCCACCAGCAGGAGGGCTGTGGGCACGGGGACGAATCAGCCCCAGCATTTT
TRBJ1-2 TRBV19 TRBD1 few CASSPGQHINYGYTF TGTGCCAGTAGCCCGGGACAGCACATCAACTATGGCTACACCTTC
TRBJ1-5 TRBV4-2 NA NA CASAGGGANQPQHF TGTGCCAGCGCGGGCGGGGGGGCAAATCAGCCCCAGCATTTT
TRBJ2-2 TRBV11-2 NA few CASSNPRRSGELFF TGTGCCAGCAGCAACCCGCGGAGGTCCGGGGAGCTGTTTTTT
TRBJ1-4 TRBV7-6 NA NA CASSSNPGQSEKLFF TGTGCCAGCAGCTCAAATCCAGGACAGAGTGAAAAACTGTTTTTT
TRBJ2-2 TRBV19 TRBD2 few CASSTSGANTGELFF TGTGCCAGTAGTACTAGCGGGGCGAACACCGGGGAGCTGTTTTTT
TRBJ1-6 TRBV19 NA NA CASSPTQGKGNSPLHF TGTGCCAGTAGTCCTACCCAGGGGAAGGGAAATTCACCCCTCCACTTT